Presented here are 27 T cell receptor beta chains from one specimen sequenced in a study of long-term antiretroviral therapy in people with HIV (dated by TCRdb to the early 2020s). The immunoSEQ hsTCRB v3.0 assay was used at survey level resolution to sequence the TRB variable region. In its TCRdb copy, this immuneACCESS table keeps in-frame sequences only and misses some clones. Where compared with another copy, unresolved V genes explain less than half of these, and the others have no known cause. This sample has approximately 26,000 clones in its table, and 84% of those were observed once. The top ten clonotypes cover less than 8% of the sample. This specimen was unsorted PBMCs, taken 0.4 years after starting antiretroviral therapy. These receptors were collected from a man between 18 and 29 years old with HIV.

V is TRBV28 and J is TRBJ1-1; unclear D gene. The CDR3 consists of 14 residues. Germline V gene lookup returns CDR1 MDHEN and CDR2 SYDVKM. The CDR3 coding sequence is TGTGCTGTTCCGGCGAGGGAAATGAACACTGAAGCTTTCTTT. Translated: CAVPAREMNTEAFF. The whole variable domain, filled in from reference TRBV28 and TRBJ1-1, reads DVKVTQSSRYLVKRTGEKVFLECVQDMDHENMFWYRQDPGLGLRLIYFSYDVKMKEKGDIPEGYSVSREKKERFSLILESASTNQTSMYLCAVPAREMNTEAFFGQGTRLTVV.

The chain employs TRBV27 and TRBJ1-1, with a weak D call TRBD1 (5 bases). The germline CDR1 and CDR2 sequences are MNHEY and SMNVEV (reference sequence). The CDR3 consists of 17 residues. V was pared by 3 bases and J by 1 base, with 18 bases between. DNA of the CDR3: TGTGCCAGCAGTTTGCCGACCGGAGGGGAGAGGAACACTGAAGCTTTCTTT. Its translation is CASSLPTGGERNTEAFF.

The chain uses TRBV7-2 and TRBJ2-2; D is perhaps TRBD1 (6 bases). CDR1 and CDR2 (germline): SGHTA, FQGNSA. The V end was cut by 4 bases, the J end by 4 bases, with 16 bases between. The CDR3 is made up of 16 amino acids. The CDR3 DNA reads as TGTGCCAGCAGCTCGAGGACAGCCCCGGTCACCGGGGAGCTGTTTTTT. Protein product: CASSSRTAPVTGELFF.

The chain couples TRBV5-1 to TRBJ2-1, with 9 bases aligning to TRBD1. Germline CDR1 SGHRS, CDR2 YFSETQ. After removal of 4 bases from V and 7 bases from J, the junction contained 9 bases not matched to a gene. The CDR3 runs to 15 residues. Here the CDR3 reads CASSGDRGVRNEQFF. The CDR3 nucleotides read TGCGCCAGCAGCGGTGACAGGGGGGTTAGGAATGAGCAGTTCTTC. The variable domain in full, with the rest retrieved from reference TRBV5-1 and TRBJ2-1, is KAGVTQTPRYLIKTRGQQVTLSCSPISGHRSVSWYQQTPGQGLQFLFEYFSETQRNKGNFPGRFSGRQFSNSRSEMNVSTLELGDSALYLCASSGDRGVRNEQFFGPGTRLTVL.

A remark on this clone: Distinct nucleotide sequences in the sample also encode this CDR3. The chain carries TRBV10-2 and TRBJ2-1; no clear D gene. The CDR3 extends over 12 amino acids. The V gene lost 8 bases and the J gene lost 1 base, with 6 bases spanning the gap. Germline CDR1 and CDR2: WSHSY and SAAADI. The CDR3: CASGLSYNEQFF. In nucleotides, the CDR3 is TGCGCCAGCGGTCTTTCCTACAATGAGCAGTTCTTC.

This chain links TRBV28 with TRBJ1-5; D remains unclear. The length of the CDR3 is 14 residues. V shed 4 bases and J shed 2 bases, with 9 bases lying between them. Germline CDR1 is MDHEN and CDR2 is SYDVKM. CDR3 protein: CASSSVDGNQPQHF. The CDR3 bases are TGTGCCAGCAGTTCCGTGGATGGCAATCAGCCCCAGCATTTT.

The V and J genes are TRBV4-1 and TRBJ2-3; D unresolved. Germline CDR1 MGHRA, CDR2 YSYEKL. V dropped 1 base and J dropped 2 bases, with 7 bases sitting between them. The CDR3 contains 14 residues. The CDR3 region is CASSQGYLTDTQYF. The CDR3, as DNA: TGCGCCAGCAGCCAAGGATACCTCACAGATACGCAGTATTTT.

The chain joins TRBV5-1 to TRBJ2-1; a possible D gene is TRBD1 (5 bases). The V and J ends lost 0 bases and 8 bases respectively, with 15 bases between them. The CDR3 contains 15 residues. The V gene's germline CDR1 is SGHRS and CDR2 YFSETQ. The CDR3 reads CASSLVGRALDEQFF. CDR3 DNA sequence: TGCGCCAGCAGCTTGGTGGGCAGGGCCCTGGATGAGCAGTTCTTC.

The chain links TRBV28 to TRBJ2-7, with 9 bases matching TRBD2. This CDR3 spans 14 amino acids. V lost 7 bases, J lost 0 bases, and 4 bases stayed unmatched. Germline CDR1 and CDR2: MDHEN and SYDVKM. CDR3 DNA: TGTGCCAGCAAGTTTAGCGGGAGCTCCTACGAGCAGTACTTC. This translates into CASKFSGSSYEQYF.

This clone was observed a single time. The genes are TRBV6-1 and TRBJ1-1; tentative D call: TRBD1 (5 bases). The CDR3 totals 14 residues. From germline, CDR1 is MNHNS and CDR2 SASEGT. Trimming removed 6 bases from V and 1 base from J, with 12 bases in between. The CDR3 coding sequence is TGTGCCAGCAGCCGACAGCTAGAGAACACTGAAGCTTTCTTT. It specifies CASSRQLENTEAFF.

Concerning this clone itself: Other DNA sequences in this sample translate to the same CDR3. The rearrangement links TRBV19 to TRBJ1-5, with a tentative D call TRBD1 (5 bases). Looked up from germline, CDR1 is LNHDA and CDR2 is SQIVND (reference sequence). Trimming took 6 bases from V and 4 from J, leaving 10 bases between them. CDR3 length equals 13 residues. The CDR3 spells CASRAGGNQPQHF. The CDR3 region has the DNA TGTGCCAGTAGGGCTGGGGGGAATCAGCCCCAGCATTTT.

On this clone: One end of the junction fails to match germline, which may point to a read error. J is TRBJ1-2 and V is TRBV27; a weak D match, TRBD1 (5 bases). The CDR3 runs 14 residues. CDR1 is MNHEY, CDR2 SMNVEV, per germline (reference sequence). CDR3: CASGGPSANYGYTF. The CDR3 DNA reads as TGCGCTTCGGGGGGTCCCTCAGCTAACTATGGCTACACCTTC.

This clone showed up just once. The rearrangement joins TRBV28 to TRBJ2-1, with 11 bases aligning to TRBD2. Trimming removed 6 bases from V and 4 bases from J; junction bases left unmatched: 8. Germline V gene sequence: CDR1 MDHEN, CDR2 SYDVKM. The CDR3 has 16 residues. CDR3 residues: CASSWAGLAEYNEQFF. CDR3 nucleotide sequence: TGTGCCAGCAGCTGGGCGGGACTAGCGGAATACAATGAGCAGTTCTTC.

The table lists this clone with a count of one. The CDR3 loop reads CASSQVGWSRGGKLFF. The CDR3 region has the DNA TGTGCCAGCAGCCAAGTCGGGTGGTCCAGGGGAGGGAAACTGTTTTTT. J is TRBJ1-4 and V is TRBV4-2, with a possible D match to TRBD1 (6 bases). This CDR3 has 16 residues. V dropped 1 base and J dropped 11 bases, with 20 bases sitting between them. Germline CDR1 LGHNA, CDR2 YNFKEQ.

This rearrangement joins TRBV27 to TRBJ2-7, with TRBD2 as a possible D gene (5 bases). The CDR3 sequence is 14 residues long. V lost 3 bases and J 4 bases, leaving 13 bases between the germline ends. In germline, CDR1 is MNHEY, CDR2 SMNVEV (reference sequence). The CDR3 is CASSFASPLYEQYF. The CDR3 DNA follows: TGTGCCAGCAGTTTCGCTAGCCCCCTGTACGAGCAGTACTTC.

This sequence joins TRBV28 and TRBJ2-2; D remains ambiguous. V shed 5 bases and J shed 6 bases, with 13 bases lying between them. Per the germline V gene, CDR1 is MDHEN and CDR2 is SYDVKM. The CDR3 runs to 14 residues. The CDR3 DNA is TGTGCCAGCAGTCCGCCTGTCCGGTCCGGGGAGCTGTTTTTT. Its translation is CASSPPVRSGELFF.

The chain uses TRBV29-1 and TRBJ2-7; D possibly corresponds to TRBD2 (5 bases). The CDR3 extends over 11 amino acids. Trimming took off 6 bases at V and 3 bases at J, with 9 bases between the two ends. Germline-derived CDR1 and CDR2 are SQVTM and ANQGSEA. CDR3 nucleotide sequence: TGCAGCGTGTACGGGGACTACGAGCAGTACTTC. The encoded protein is CSVYGDYEQYF.

V usage is TRBV11-2 and J usage is TRBJ2-7; D gene uncertain. The CDR3 loop spans 13 amino acids. Between the trimmed V and J ends, which lost 5 bases and 1 base, there was a span of 9 bases. Germline loops: CDR1 SGHAT, CDR2 FQNNGV. CDR3 coding DNA: TGTGCCAGCAGCATACAGTTATCCTACGAGCAGTACTTC. Residues: CASSIQLSYEQYF.

The rearrangement links TRBV5-5 to TRBJ1-1; D not certain. The CDR3 consists of 13 residues. The germline CDR1 and CDR2 sequences are SGHKS and YYEKEE (reference sequence). V lost 2 bases to trimming and J lost 0 bases, with 5 bases between them. The CDR3 DNA reads as TGTGCCAGCAGCTTCGACTTGAACACTGAAGCTTTCTTT. Protein product: CASSFDLNTEAFF.

The gene calls are TRBV7-6 and TRBJ1-1, with TRBD1 identical over 7 bases. This CDR3 contains 15 residues. CDR1 is SGHVS and CDR2 is FNYEAQ in the germline V gene. The trim removed 5 bases at V and 1 base at J, leaving 7 bases unmatched. The CDR3 region is CASSLRGVTNTEAFF. Here the CDR3 DNA reads TGTGCCAGCAGCCTCAGGGGGGTAACGAACACTGAAGCTTTCTTT. The full variable domain, in which reference TRBV7-6 and TRBJ1-1 provide the parts outside the CDR3, is GAGVSQSPRYKVTKRGQDVALRCDPISGHVSLYWYRQALGQGPEFLTYFNYEAQQDKSGLPNDRFSAERPEGSISTLTIQRTEQRDSAMYRCASSLRGVTNTEAFFGQGTRLTVV.

The chain joins TRBV5-5 to TRBJ2-7; 10 nucleotides line up with TRBD1. There are 15 residues in the CDR3. J gave up 2 bases and V 0 bases, and 2 bases lay outside the gene matches. Germline CDR1 SGHKS, CDR2 YYEKEE (reference sequence). DNA for the CDR3: TGTGCCAGCAGCTTGGCAGGGACAGGGGCCTACGAGCAGTACTTC. It specifies CASSLAGTGAYEQYF.

The chain recombines TRBV6-1 with TRBJ1-5; the D is unclear. In germline, CDR1 is MNHNS, CDR2 SASEGT. With 5 bases removed from V and 0 bases from J, the gap between germline ends came to 11 bases. CDR3 length equals 15 residues. The CDR3 is CASSPTPTSNQPQHF. For the CDR3, the DNA is TGTGCCAGCAGTCCGACCCCGACTAGCAATCAGCCCCAGCATTTT.

V and J are TRBV6-1 and TRBJ2-1; TRBD2 agrees at 8 bases. The CDR3 length is 14 residues. CDR1 is MNHNS, CDR2 SASEGT, per germline. V lost 6 bases and J lost 8; bases outside the gene matches: 9. The CDR3 reads CASRHGGAVDEQFF. The DNA for the CDR3 is TGTGCCAGCAGACACGGGGGGGCGGTCGATGAGCAGTTCTTC.

The rearrangement uses TRBV5-6 and TRBJ2-1; 7 bases are shared with TRBD2. The CDR3 has 15 residues. V was pared by 4 bases and J by 9 bases, with 13 bases of the junction left unmatched. Germline values: CDR1 SGHDT, CDR2 YYEEEE. CDR3 sequence (DNA): TGTGCCAGCAGCGAGGCGAGGCGGGAGTATGGTGAGCAGTTCTTC. Protein product: CASSEARREYGEQFF.

The V and J genes are TRBV11-2 and TRBJ2-7, with a weak D call TRBD1 (6 bases). CDR3 length equals 14 residues. Trimming cost V 4 bases and J 5 bases, with 15 bases left between them. Germline loops: CDR1 SGHAT, CDR2 FQNNGV. CDR3 in amino acids: CASSSGQYNDEQYF. The CDR3 bases are TGTGCCAGCAGCTCAGGACAGTACAACGACGAGCAGTACTTC.

This sequence joins TRBV5-1 and TRBJ2-1; D may be TRBD2 (6 bases). Trimming stripped 5 bases from V and 5 bases from J, with 8 bases between. The germline gives CDR1 SGHRS, CDR2 YFSETQ. This CDR3 is built from 12 residues. CDR3 nucleotide sequence: TGCGCCAGCAGGTCGGGGGACAATGAGCAGTTCTTC. Translation gives CASRSGDNEQFF.

This rearrangement joins TRBV6-1 to TRBJ1-5; D possibly corresponds to TRBD1 (6 bases). The V and J ends lost 6 bases and 5 bases respectively, with 17 bases between them. This CDR3 spans 15 amino acids. Germline V lookup: CDR1 MNHNS, CDR2 SASEGT. CDR3 DNA: TGTGCCAGCAGCCTGATTGGACAGTCTCATCAGCCCCAGCATTTT. Protein sequence: CASSLIGQSHQPQHF.